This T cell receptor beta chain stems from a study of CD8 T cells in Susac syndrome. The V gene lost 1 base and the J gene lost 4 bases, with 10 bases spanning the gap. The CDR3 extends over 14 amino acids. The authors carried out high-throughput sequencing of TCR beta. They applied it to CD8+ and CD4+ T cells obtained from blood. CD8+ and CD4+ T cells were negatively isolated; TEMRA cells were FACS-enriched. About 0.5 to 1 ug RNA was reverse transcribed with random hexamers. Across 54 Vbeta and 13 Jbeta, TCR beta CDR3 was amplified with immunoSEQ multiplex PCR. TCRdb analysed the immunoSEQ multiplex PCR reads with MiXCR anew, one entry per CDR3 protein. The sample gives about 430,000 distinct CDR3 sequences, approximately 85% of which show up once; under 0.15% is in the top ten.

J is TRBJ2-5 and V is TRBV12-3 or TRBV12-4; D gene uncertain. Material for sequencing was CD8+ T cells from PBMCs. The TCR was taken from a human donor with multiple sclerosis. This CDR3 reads CASSLDLVGETQYF. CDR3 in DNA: TGTGCCAGCAGTTTAGACTTGGTAGGAGAGACCCAGTACTTC.